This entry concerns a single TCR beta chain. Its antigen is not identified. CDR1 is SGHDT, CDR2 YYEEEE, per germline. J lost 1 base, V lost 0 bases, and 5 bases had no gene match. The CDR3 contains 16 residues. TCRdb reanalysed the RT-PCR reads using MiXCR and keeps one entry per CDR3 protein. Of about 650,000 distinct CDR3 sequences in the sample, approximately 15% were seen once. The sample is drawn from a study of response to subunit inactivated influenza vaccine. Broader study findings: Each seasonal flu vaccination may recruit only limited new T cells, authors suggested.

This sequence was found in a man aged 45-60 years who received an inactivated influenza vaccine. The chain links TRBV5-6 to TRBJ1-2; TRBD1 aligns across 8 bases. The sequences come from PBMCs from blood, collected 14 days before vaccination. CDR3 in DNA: TGTGCCAGCAGCTTGGGACAGGGGCTTGATAACTATGGCTACACCTTC. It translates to CASSLGQGLDNYGYTF.